The 19 T cell receptor beta chains reported below all come from one sample, sequenced in a study of shared clonotypes between healthy human individuals. The protocol was immunoSEQ multiplex PCR, while the TCRdb copy is restricted to in-frame clones and leaves out a portion. This table has roughly 640,000 clones, roughly 97% appearing once. Sequences were obtained from naive CD4+ T cells sorted from blood. The subset: CD45RA+ positively selected. Source of these receptors: a woman under 40 in good health.

The gene calls are TRBV9 and TRBJ2-1; 15 positions match TRBD2. The CDR3 extends over 14 amino acids. V lost 3 bases, J lost 9 bases, and 1 base stayed unmatched. The germline V gene has CDR1 SGDLS and CDR2 YYNGEE. The chain's CDR3 is CASSEGLAGGEQFF. CDR3 coding DNA: TGTGCCAGCAGCGAGGGACTAGCGGGAGGTGAGCAGTTCTTC.

Only one count was recorded for this clone. The chain has TRBV28 and TRBJ1-5; 10 bases map to TRBD1. CDR3 size: 16 residues. V shed 3 bases, J shed 7 bases, and the junction held 9 bases outside the gene matches. CDR1 is MDHEN, CDR2 SYDVKM, per germline. CDR3 bases: TGTGCCAGCAGTTTCTTGGGACAGGGGATCCGGCAGCCCCAGCATTTT. Amino acid sequence: CASSFLGQGIRQPQHF.

The chain joins TRBV19 to TRBJ2-1; TRBD2 matches at 10 bases. The CDR3 has 16 amino acids. Germline V lookup: CDR1 LNHDA, CDR2 SQIVND (reference sequence). V trimming: 5 bases; J trimming: 7 bases; junction bases outside the gene matches: 11. CDR3 in amino acids: CASSPVPSGRRNEQFF. The CDR3 DNA is TGTGCCAGTAGTCCCGTTCCTAGCGGGAGAAGGAATGAGCAGTTCTTC. The full variable domain, rest sourced from reference TRBV19 and TRBJ2-1, is DGGITQSPKYLFRKEGQNVTLSCEQNLNHDAMYWYRQDPGQGLRLIYYSQIVNDFQKGDIAEGYSVSREKKESFPLTVTSAQKNPTAFYLCASSPVPSGRRNEQFFGPGTRLTVL.

The CDR3 spells CASGSTGNEKLFF. The CDR3 DNA is TGCGCCAGCGGGTCTACCGGGAATGAAAAACTGTTTTTT. The chain combines TRBV5-1 with TRBJ1-4; D is unresolved. This CDR3 has 13 amino acids. Germline values: CDR1 SGHRS, CDR2 YFSETQ. Trimming cost V 7 bases and J 5 bases, with 12 bases left between them.

The chain is built from TRBV9 and TRBJ2-1; D remains unclear. Trimming removed 3 bases at V and 7 bases at J, with 5 bases between. CDR3 length equals 11 residues. CDR1 and CDR2 from the germline V gene are SGDLS and YYNGEE. CDR3 bases: TGTGCCAGCAGCGGTCCGAATGAGCAGTTCTTC. It yields the protein CASSGPNEQFF.

The gene calls are TRBV6-7 and TRBJ2-7; 8 nucleotides line up with TRBD2. TRBV6-7 is an open reading frame, and its role is uncertain. CDR3 length: 16 amino acids. V was clipped by 0 bases and J by 0 bases; unmatched bases: 4. Written as DNA, the CDR3 is TGTGCCAGCAGTTACTCTCTGCGGGAGGCCTCCTACGAGCAGTACTTC. The encoded protein is CASSYSLREASYEQYF.

CDR3 loop: CASSLAPSGGTSTDTQYF. The CDR3 DNA sequence: TGTGCCAGCAGCTTAGCCCCTAGCGGAGGGACTAGCACAGATACGCAGTATTTT. The chain links TRBV7-8 to TRBJ2-3, with 7 bases lining up with TRBD2. J lost 0 bases, V lost 0 bases, and 9 bases had no gene match. The germline gives CDR1 SGHVS, CDR2 FQNEAQ. CDR3 size: 18 residues.

Only one count was recorded for this clone. This chain uses TRBV4-1 with TRBJ2-1; 8 bases agree with TRBD1. The junction had 12 bases not matched to a gene; V was cut back by 1 base and J by 7 bases. Germline CDR1 MGHRA, CDR2 YSYEKL. The CDR3 has 17 amino acids. The CDR3 DNA sequence: TGCGCCAGCAGCCAAGCCACCTTGGACAGGGTTCGGAATGAGCAGTTCTTC. Amino acids: CASSQATLDRVRNEQFF.

The chain employs TRBV5-4 and TRBJ1-1; the D gene is possibly TRBD1 (5 bases). The germline V and J ends were trimmed by 0 bases and 9 bases, with 12 bases remaining between them. Germline lookup yields CDR1 SGHNT and CDR2 YYREEE (reference sequence). CDR3 length: 13 residues. CDR3: CASSLVLTDQAFF. As DNA, the CDR3 is TGTGCCAGCAGCTTGGTGCTGACAGATCAAGCTTTCTTT.

J is TRBJ2-5 and V is TRBV5-6; D assignment may be TRBD1 or TRBD2 (6 bases each). Germline values: CDR1 SGHDT, CDR2 YYEEEE. The CDR3 contains 14 residues. The V end was cut by 0 bases, the J end by 4 bases, with 10 bases between. This chain's CDR3 is CASSLAWGAETQYF. For the CDR3, the DNA is TGTGCCAGCAGCTTGGCCTGGGGGGCAGAGACCCAGTACTTC.

This clone is a singleton in its sample. The rearrangement uses TRBV9 and TRBJ2-6; a possible D gene is TRBD2 (5 bases). Germline V gives CDR1 SGDLS, CDR2 YYNGEE. The germline V and J ends were trimmed by 0 bases and 4 bases, with 8 bases remaining between them. This CDR3 contains 15 residues. This CDR3 is CASSVGGSGANVLTF. The DNA of the CDR3 is TGTGCCAGCAGCGTAGGAGGGTCCGGGGCCAACGTCCTGACTTTC. Variable domain in full (rest from reference TRBV9 and TRBJ2-6): DSGVTQTPKHLITATGQRVTLRCSPRSGDLSVYWYQQSLDQGLQFLIQYYNGEERAKGNILERFSAQQFPDLHSELNLSSLELGDSALYFCASSVGGSGANVLTFGAGSRLTVL.

The chain combines TRBV30 with TRBJ2-7, with D maybe TRBD2 (5 bases). Trimming took off 2 bases at V and 2 bases at J, with 13 bases between the two ends. The germline gives CDR1 GTSNPN, CDR2 SVGIG (reference sequence). CDR3 length: 14 residues. The CDR3 DNA reads TGTGCCTGGAGTCTAAGGACTTTGACCTACGAGCAGTACTTC. Its translation is CAWSLRTLTYEQYF.

Note on this clone: In the same sample, other DNA sequences code for this CDR3. V is TRBV2 and J is TRBJ1-1; D is undetermined. V was pared by 2 bases and J by 4 bases, with 2 bases between. The CDR3 extends over 11 amino acids. CDR1 and CDR2 (germline): SNHLY, FYNNEI. CDR3 residues: CASSEFTEAFF. Here the CDR3 DNA reads TGTGCCAGCAGTGAATTCACTGAAGCTTTCTTT. Based on the CDR3 plus reference TRBV2 and TRBJ1-1, the full variable domain is EPEVTQTPSHQVTQMGQEVILRCVPISNHLYFYWYRQILGQKVEFLVSFYNNEISEKSEIFDDQFSVERPDGSNFTLKIRSTKLEDSAMYFCASSEFTEAFFGQGTRLTVV.

This clone has a single count. The chain joins TRBV7-2 to TRBJ1-1; D is perhaps TRBD1 (5 bases). Trimming took 4 bases from V and 7 from J, leaving 19 bases between them. This CDR3 is built from 15 residues. Germline assignment: CDR1 SGHTA and CDR2 FQGNSA. In DNA form, the CDR3 reads TGTGCCAGCAGCTCCCAAACAGGCCTACCAAGTGAAGCTTTCTTT. It is translated as CASSSQTGLPSEAFF.

This rearrangement joins TRBV28 to TRBJ1-1; no clear D. With 6 bases removed from V and 0 bases from J, the gap between germline ends came to 14 bases. The germline V gene encodes CDR1 MDHEN and CDR2 SYDVKM. The CDR3 spans 15 residues. The chain's CDR3 is CASSLADGVNTEAFF. In nucleotides, the CDR3 is TGTGCCAGCAGCCTGGCGGACGGGGTGAACACTGAAGCTTTCTTT.

This clone was counted a single time. The V call is TRBV30, the J call TRBJ2-5; TRBD2 aligns across 9 bases. From germline, CDR1 is GTSNPN and CDR2 SVGIG (reference sequence). Unmatched junction bases numbered 6, after V lost 5 bases and J lost 5 bases. The CDR3 has 13 residues. The CDR3 sequence: CAWCGRAGETQYF. DNA of the CDR3: TGTGCCTGGTGCGGGAGGGCGGGGGAGACCCAGTACTTC. The full variable domain, its missing parts supplied by reference TRBV30 and TRBJ2-5, is SQTIHQWPATLVQPVGSPLSLECTVEGTSNPNLYWYRQAAGRGLQLLFYSVGIGQISSEVPQNLSASRPQDRQFILSSKKLLLSDSGFYLCAWCGRAGETQYFGPGTRLLVL.

The J gene is TRBJ2-6, the V gene TRBV5-1; D gene unclear. Germline CDR1 reads SGHRS; CDR2 reads YFSETQ. Trimming removed 1 base at V and 3 bases at J, with 17 bases between. CDR3 length: 18 residues. The CDR3 loop is CASSLYGKYLFGANVLTF. Here the CDR3 DNA reads TGCGCCAGCAGCTTGTATGGGAAATACCTTTTTGGGGCCAACGTCCTGACTTTC.

The V call is TRBV28, the J call TRBJ1-5; D remains unclear. V lost 9 bases and J lost 4, with 22 bases in between. Germline CDR1 and CDR2: MDHEN and SYDVKM. This CDR3 is built from 16 residues. As DNA, the CDR3 is TGTGCCAGTGCCTACACGGGTCATCAAACTAATCAGCCCCAGCATTTT. It yields the protein CASAYTGHQTNQPQHF.

This CDR3 reads CASSVTEETQYF. The DNA for the CDR3 is TGTGCCAGCAGCGTAACTGAAGAGACCCAGTACTTC. The chain combines TRBV9 with TRBJ2-5; D ambiguous. Germline V lookup: CDR1 SGDLS, CDR2 YYNGEE. CDR3 size: 12 residues. V was cut by 1 base and J by 3 bases, with 4 bases left in between. Based on the CDR3 plus reference TRBV9 and TRBJ2-5, the full variable domain is DSGVTQTPKHLITATGQRVTLRCSPRSGDLSVYWYQQSLDQGLQFLIQYYNGEERAKGNILERFSAQQFPDLHSELNLSSLELGDSALYFCASSVTEETQYFGPGTRLLVL.